This T cell receptor (beta chain) was identified in a study of shared clonotypes between healthy human individuals. On sorted subsets, replicate PCRs used 200 to 250 ng DNA, or 25,000 to 35,000 T cell genomes. The data were produced by immunoSEQ multiplex PCR, yet TCRdb's version contains in-frame clones alone and is incomplete. The sample shows over 1.4 million clones, roughly 96% of them seen only once. The TCR comes from a man aged 30 to 39 in good health. Sequenced material: naive CD4+ T cells sorted from blood. Subset denoted: CD45RA+ positively selected.

The CDR3: CASSAGVLVGTNNEQFF. The CDR3 DNA reads TGTGCCAGCAGCGCAGGTGTACTTGTGGGGACCAACAATGAGCAGTTCTTC. The J gene is TRBJ2-1, the V gene TRBV11-2; D assignment may be TRBD1 or TRBD2 (5 bases each). Trimming took off 5 bases at V and 5 bases at J, with 22 bases between the two ends. Per germline, CDR1 SGHAT and CDR2 FQNNGV. This CDR3 is 17 amino acids long.